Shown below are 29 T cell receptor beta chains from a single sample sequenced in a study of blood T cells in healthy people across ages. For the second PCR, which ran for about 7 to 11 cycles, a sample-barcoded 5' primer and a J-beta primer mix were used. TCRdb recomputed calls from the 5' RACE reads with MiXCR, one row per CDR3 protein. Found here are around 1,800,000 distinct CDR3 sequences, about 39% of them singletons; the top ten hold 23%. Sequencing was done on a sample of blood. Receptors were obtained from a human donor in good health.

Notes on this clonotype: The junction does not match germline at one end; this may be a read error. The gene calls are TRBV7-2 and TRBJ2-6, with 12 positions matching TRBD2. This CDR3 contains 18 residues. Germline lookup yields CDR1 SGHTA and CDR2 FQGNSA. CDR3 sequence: CASSRRTSGDSGANVPTF. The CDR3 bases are TGTGCCAGCAGCCGCCGGACTAGCGGGGACTCTGGGGCCAACGTCCCGACTTTC. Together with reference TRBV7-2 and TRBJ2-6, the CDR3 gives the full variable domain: GAGVSQSPSNKVTEKGKDVELRCDPISGHTALYWYRQSLGQGLEFLIYFQGNSAPDKSGLPSDRFSAERTGGSVSTLTIQRTQQEDSAVYLCASSRRTSGDSGANVPTFGAGSRLTVL.

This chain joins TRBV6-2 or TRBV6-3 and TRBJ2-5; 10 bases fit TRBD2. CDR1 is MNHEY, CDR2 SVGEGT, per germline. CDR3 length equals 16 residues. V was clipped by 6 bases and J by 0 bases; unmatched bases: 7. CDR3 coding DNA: TGTGCCAGCAGCCCCGTTGGACTAGCGGACCAAGAGACCCAGTACTTC. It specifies CASSPVGLADQETQYF.

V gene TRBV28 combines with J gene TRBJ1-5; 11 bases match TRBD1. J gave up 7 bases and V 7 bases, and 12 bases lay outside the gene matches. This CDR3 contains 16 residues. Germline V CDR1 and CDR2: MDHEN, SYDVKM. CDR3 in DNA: TGTGCCAGCAATAGTCCCGGGACAGGGGGAGGGCAGCCCCAGCATTTT. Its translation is CASNSPGTGGGQPQHF.

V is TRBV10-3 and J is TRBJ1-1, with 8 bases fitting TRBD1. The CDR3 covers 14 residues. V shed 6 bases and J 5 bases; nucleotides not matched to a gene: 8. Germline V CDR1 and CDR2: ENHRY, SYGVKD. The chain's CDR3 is CAISPGGKGTEAFF. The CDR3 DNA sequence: TGTGCCATCAGCCCAGGGGGCAAAGGGACTGAAGCTTTCTTT.

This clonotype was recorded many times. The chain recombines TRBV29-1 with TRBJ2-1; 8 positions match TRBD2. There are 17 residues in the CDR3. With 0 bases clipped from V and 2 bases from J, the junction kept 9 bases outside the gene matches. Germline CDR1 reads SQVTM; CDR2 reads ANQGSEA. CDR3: CSVEDVAGTTPYNEQFF. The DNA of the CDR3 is TGCAGCGTTGAAGATGTAGCGGGGACTACACCCTACAATGAGCAGTTCTTC.

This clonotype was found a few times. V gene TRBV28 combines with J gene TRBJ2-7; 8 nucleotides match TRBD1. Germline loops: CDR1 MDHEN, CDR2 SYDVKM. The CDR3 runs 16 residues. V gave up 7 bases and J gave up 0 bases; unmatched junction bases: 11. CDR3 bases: TGTGCCAGCATCCCACTCGGGACAGGAAGCTCCTACGAGCAGTACTTC. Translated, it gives CASIPLGTGSSYEQYF.

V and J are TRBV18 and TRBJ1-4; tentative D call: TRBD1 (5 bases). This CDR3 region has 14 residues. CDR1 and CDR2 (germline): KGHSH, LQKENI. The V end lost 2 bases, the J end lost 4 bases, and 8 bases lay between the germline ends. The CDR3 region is CASSPGDLNEKLFF. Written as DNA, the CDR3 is TGTGCCAGCTCACCAGGGGACCTTAATGAAAAACTGTTTTTT.

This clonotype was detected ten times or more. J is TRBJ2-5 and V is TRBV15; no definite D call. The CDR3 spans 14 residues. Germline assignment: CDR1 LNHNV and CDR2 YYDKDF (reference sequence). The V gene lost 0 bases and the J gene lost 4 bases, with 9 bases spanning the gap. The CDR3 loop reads CATSRDHGAETQYF. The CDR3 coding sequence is TGTGCCACCAGCAGAGATCATGGAGCAGAGACCCAGTACTTC.

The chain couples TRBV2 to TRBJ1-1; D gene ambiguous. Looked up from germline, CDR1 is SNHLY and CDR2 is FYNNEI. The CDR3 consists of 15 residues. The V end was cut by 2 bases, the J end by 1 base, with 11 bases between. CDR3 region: CASSELGQRNTEAFF. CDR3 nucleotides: TGTGCCAGCAGTGAACTTGGTCAGAGGAACACTGAAGCTTTCTTT.

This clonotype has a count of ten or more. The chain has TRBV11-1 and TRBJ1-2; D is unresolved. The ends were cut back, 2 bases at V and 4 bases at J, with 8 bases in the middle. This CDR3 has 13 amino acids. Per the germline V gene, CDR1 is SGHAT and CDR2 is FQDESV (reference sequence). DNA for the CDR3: TGTGCCAGCAGCTTAAGTCGAATCTATGGCTACACCTTC. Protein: CASSLSRIYGYTF.

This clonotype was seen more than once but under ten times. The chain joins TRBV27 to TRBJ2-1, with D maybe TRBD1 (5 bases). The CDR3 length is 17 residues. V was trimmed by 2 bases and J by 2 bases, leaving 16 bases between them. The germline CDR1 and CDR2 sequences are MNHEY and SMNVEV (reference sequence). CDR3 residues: CASSLMGSRAPYNEQFF. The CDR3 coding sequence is TGTGCCAGCAGTTTAATGGGTAGCAGGGCTCCCTACAATGAGCAGTTCTTC.

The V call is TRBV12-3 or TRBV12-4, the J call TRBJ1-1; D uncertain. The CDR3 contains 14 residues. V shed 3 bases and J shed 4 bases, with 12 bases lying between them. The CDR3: CASSFSEWGTEAFF. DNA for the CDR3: TGTGCCAGCAGTTTTTCAGAGTGGGGCACTGAAGCTTTCTTT.

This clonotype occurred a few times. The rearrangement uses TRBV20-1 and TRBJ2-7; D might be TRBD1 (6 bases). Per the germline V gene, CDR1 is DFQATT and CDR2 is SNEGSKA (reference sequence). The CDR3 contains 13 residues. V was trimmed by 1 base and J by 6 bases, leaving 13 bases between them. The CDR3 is CSARVTGQFEQYF. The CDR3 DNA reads TGCAGTGCTAGAGTCACCGGACAGTTCGAGCAGTACTTC.

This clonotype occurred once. The CDR3 nucleotides are TGTGCCAGCAGCTCCCGATGGCAGGGGGTAACCTACGAGCAGTACTTC. Its translation: CASSSRWQGVTYEQYF. The chain recombines TRBV7-9 with TRBJ2-7, with 7 nucleotides matching TRBD1. The CDR3 is 16 amino acids. The junction had 11 bases not matched to a gene; V was cut back by 4 bases and J by 2 bases. Germline V gene sequence: CDR1 SEHNR, CDR2 FQNEAQ (reference sequence).

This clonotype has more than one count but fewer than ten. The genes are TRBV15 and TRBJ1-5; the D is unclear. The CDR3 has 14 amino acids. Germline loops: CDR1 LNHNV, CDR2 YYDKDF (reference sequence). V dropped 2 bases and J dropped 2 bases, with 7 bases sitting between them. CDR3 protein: CATSRNDRNQPQHF. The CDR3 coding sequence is TGTGCCACCAGCAGAAACGATCGCAATCAGCCCCAGCATTTT.

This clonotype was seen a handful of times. CDR3 sequence: CASSLEGGRPQHF. The CDR3 DNA follows: TGTGCCAGCAGCTTAGAAGGGGGACGGCCCCAGCATTTT. This chain uses TRBV7-9 with TRBJ1-5, with D possibly being TRBD1 (6 bases). CDR1 SEHNR and CDR2 FQNEAQ come from the germline V gene (reference sequence). The CDR3 is 13 amino acids. V was pared by 1 base and J by 9 bases, with 10 bases between. Filled out from reference TRBV7-9 and TRBJ1-5, the complete variable domain reads DTGVSQNPRHKITKRGQNVTFRCDPISEHNRLYWYRQTLGQGPEFLTYFQNEAQLEKSRLLSDRFSAERPKGSFSTLEIQRTEQGDSAMYLCASSLEGGRPQHFGDGTRLSIL.

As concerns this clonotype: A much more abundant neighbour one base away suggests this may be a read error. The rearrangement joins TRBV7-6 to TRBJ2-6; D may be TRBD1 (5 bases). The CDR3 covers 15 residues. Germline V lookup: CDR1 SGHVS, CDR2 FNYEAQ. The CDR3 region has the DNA TGTGCCAGCAGTCGGACGGCCTCTGGGGCCAACGTCCGGACTTTC. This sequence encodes CASSRTASGANVRTF.

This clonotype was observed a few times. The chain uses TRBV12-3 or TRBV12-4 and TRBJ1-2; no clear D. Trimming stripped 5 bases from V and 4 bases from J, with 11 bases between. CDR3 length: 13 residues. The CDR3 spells CASSQNGGYGYTF. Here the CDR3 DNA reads TGTGCCAGCAGTCAGAACGGAGGCTATGGCTACACCTTC.

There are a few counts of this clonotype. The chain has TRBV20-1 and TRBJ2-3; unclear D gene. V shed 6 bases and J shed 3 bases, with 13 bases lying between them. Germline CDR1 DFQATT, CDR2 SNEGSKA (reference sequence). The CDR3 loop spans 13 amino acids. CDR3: CSAPMGSTDTQYF. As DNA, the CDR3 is TGCAGTGCCCCCATGGGTTCGACAGATACGCAGTATTTT.

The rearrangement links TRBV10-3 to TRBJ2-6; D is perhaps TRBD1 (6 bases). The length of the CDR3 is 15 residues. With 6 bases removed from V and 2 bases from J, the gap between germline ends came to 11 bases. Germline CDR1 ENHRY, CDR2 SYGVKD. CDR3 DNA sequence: TGTGCCATCAGCTCCGGACAGCCTGGGGCCAACGTCCTGACTTTC. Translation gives CAISSGQPGANVLTF.

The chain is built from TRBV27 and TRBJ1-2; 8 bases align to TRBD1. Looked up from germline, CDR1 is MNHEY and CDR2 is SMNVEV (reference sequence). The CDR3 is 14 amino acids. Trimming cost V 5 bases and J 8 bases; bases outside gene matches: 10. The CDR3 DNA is TGTGCCAGCAGTCCGGACAGGGATCCAGGAGGCTACACCTTC. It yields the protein CASSPDRDPGGYTF.

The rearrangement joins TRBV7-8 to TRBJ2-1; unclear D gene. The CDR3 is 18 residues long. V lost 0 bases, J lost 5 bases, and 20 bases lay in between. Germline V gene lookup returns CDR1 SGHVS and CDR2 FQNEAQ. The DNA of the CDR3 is TGTGCCAGCAGCTTAGCCCGCGCGACGGGCGTGGGTAACAATGAGCAGTTCTTC. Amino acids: CASSLARATGVGNNEQFF.

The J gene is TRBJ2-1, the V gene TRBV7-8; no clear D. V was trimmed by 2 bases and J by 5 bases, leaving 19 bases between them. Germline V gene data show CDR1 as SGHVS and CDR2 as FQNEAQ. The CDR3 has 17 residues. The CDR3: CASSLRRPQQENNEQFF. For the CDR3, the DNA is TGTGCCAGCAGCTTAAGAAGACCGCAACAAGAGAACAATGAGCAGTTCTTC.

DNA for the CDR3: TGTGCCAGCAGCTCCACCGGACAGGGCGCGGAGACCCAGTACTTC. This translates into CASSSTGQGAETQYF. The V and J genes are TRBV7-9 and TRBJ2-5, with 8 bases that match TRBD1. V lost 4 bases and J lost 5; bases outside the gene matches: 9. The CDR3 covers 15 residues. Germline V gene data show CDR1 as SEHNR and CDR2 as FQNEAQ (reference sequence). Full variable domain (rest looked up from reference TRBV7-9 and TRBJ2-5): DTGVSQNPRHKITKRGQNVTFRCDPISEHNRLYWYRQTLGQGPEFLTYFQNEAQLEKSRLLSDRFSAERPKGSFSTLEIQRTEQGDSAMYLCASSSTGQGAETQYFGPGTRLLVL.

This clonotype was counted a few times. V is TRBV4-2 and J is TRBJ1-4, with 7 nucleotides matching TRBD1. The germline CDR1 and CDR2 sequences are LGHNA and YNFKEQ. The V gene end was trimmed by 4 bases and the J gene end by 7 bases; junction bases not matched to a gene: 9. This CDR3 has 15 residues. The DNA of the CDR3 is TGTGCCAGCAGCCGTCGAGTACAGGGGTCTGAAAAACTGTTTTTT. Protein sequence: CASSRRVQGSEKLFF.

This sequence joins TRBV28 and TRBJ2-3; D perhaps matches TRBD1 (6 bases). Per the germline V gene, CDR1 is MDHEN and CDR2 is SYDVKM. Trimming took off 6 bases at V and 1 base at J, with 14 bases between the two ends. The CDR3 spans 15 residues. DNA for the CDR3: TGTGCCAGCAGCCGAAAGTACAGGGGCACAGATACGCAGTATTTT. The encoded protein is CASSRKYRGTDTQYF.

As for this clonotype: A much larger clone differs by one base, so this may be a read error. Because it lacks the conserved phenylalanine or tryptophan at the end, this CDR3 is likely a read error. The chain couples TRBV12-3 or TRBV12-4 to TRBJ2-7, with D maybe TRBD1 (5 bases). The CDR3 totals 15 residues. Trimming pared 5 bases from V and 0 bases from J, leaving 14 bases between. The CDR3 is CASSPSGLSSYEQYL. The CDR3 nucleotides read TGTGCCAGCAGTCCCTCAGGGTTAAGCTCCTACGAGCAGTACTTA.

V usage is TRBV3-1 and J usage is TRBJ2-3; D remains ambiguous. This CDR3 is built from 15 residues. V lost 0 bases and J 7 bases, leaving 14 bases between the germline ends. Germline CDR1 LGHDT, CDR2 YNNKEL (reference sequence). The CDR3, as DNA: TGTGCCAGCAGCCAAGATCCCCTTGGTGGGAATACGCAGTATTTT. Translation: CASSQDPLGGNTQYF.

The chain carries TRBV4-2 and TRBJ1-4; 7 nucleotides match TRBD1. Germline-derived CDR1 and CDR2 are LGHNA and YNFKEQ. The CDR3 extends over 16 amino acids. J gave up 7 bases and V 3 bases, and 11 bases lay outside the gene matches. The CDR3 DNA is TGTGCCAGCAGCCAGGAAAGGACAGGAATAACTGAAAAACTGTTTTTT. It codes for CASSQERTGITEKLFF.